Listed below are T cell receptor beta chains from one sample, sequenced in a study of Graves' ophthalmopathy and Graves' hyperthyroidism. TCRdb analysed the multiplex PCR reads with MiXCR anew, one entry per CDR3 protein. This sample has hundreds of thousands of distinct CDR3 sequences, with more than 40% found just once. The sequenced sample was peripheral blood. Receptors originate from an adult man with Graves' ophthalmopathy. The CDR3 runs from the conserved cysteine through the conserved F or W. The D gene is left open where the match is weak. Part of the rows lack a size; the others show once, few, many or a class for expanded clones.

d_gene: TRBD1; abundance: many; j_gene: TRBJ1-2; v_gene: TRBV7-9; CDR3aa: CASSPTGEGGGYTF; CDR3nt: TGTGCCAGCAGTCCGACAGGGGAAGGAGGTGGCTACACCTTC
d_gene: .; abundance: .; j_gene: TRBJ2-6; v_gene: TRBV4-3; CDR3aa: CASSQDGGTSGANVLTF; CDR3nt: TGCGCCAGCAGCCAAGATGGTGGGACCTCTGGGGCCAACGTCCTGACTTTC
d_gene: .; abundance: many; j_gene: TRBJ2-7; v_gene: TRBV7-2; CDR3aa: CASSLRGTYEQYF; CDR3nt: TGTGCCAGCAGCTTACGGGGAACCTACGAGCAGTACTTC
d_gene: TRBD1; abundance: .; j_gene: TRBJ1-5; v_gene: TRBV24-1; CDR3aa: CASRGEGANNQPQHF; CDR3nt: TGTGCCAGCAGGGGGGAGGGGGCCAACAATCAGCCCCAGCATTTT
d_gene: .; abundance: many; j_gene: TRBJ1-1; v_gene: TRBV29-1; CDR3aa: CSAVGNPNTEAFF; CDR3nt: TGCAGCGCTGTAGGAAACCCAAACACTGAAGCTTTCTTT
d_gene: .; abundance: many; j_gene: TRBJ2-2; v_gene: TRBV10-3; CDR3aa: CAISESPPGPTTGELFF; CDR3nt: TGTGCCATCAGTGAGTCCCCTCCGGGACCCACTACCGGGGAGCTGTTTTTT
d_gene: .; abundance: once; j_gene: TRBJ2-5; v_gene: TRBV10-3; CDR3aa: CASSPQRFETQYF; CDR3nt: TGTGCCAGCAGTCCCCAACGTTTTGAGACCCAGTACTTC
d_gene: TRBD1; abundance: few; j_gene: TRBJ2-5; v_gene: TRBV20-1; CDR3aa: CSATRTGKETQYF; CDR3nt: TGCAGTGCTACGCGGACAGGGAAAGAGACCCAGTACTTC
d_gene: TRBD1; abundance: .; j_gene: TRBJ2-2; v_gene: TRBV19; CDR3aa: CASSKGQGITGELFF; CDR3nt: TGTGCCAGTAGTAAGGGACAGGGGATCACCGGGGAGCTGTTTTTT
d_gene: TRBD1; abundance: .; j_gene: TRBJ1-1; v_gene: TRBV5-6; CDR3aa: CASSLGTGAVTEAFF; CDR3nt: TGTGCCAGCAGCTTGGGGACAGGGGCGGTCACTGAAGCTTTCTTT
d_gene: TRBD2; abundance: .; j_gene: TRBJ2-7; v_gene: TRBV10-3; CDR3aa: CATDSGRASYEQYF; CDR3nt: TGTGCCACAGATAGCGGGAGGGCCTCCTACGAGCAGTACTTC
d_gene: .; abundance: .; j_gene: TRBJ2-6; v_gene: TRBV12-3/TRBV12-4; CDR3aa: CASSYMTELSSGANVLTF; CDR3nt: TGTGCCAGCAGCTACATGACAGAACTAAGCTCTGGGGCCAACGTCCTGACTTTC
d_gene: .; abundance: .; j_gene: TRBJ2-7; v_gene: TRBV6-5; CDR3aa: CASSYGTEGRYEQYF; CDR3nt: TGTGCCAGCAGTTACGGGACGGAAGGGCGCTACGAGCAGTACTTC
d_gene: TRBD1; abundance: .; j_gene: TRBJ1-6; v_gene: TRBV10-3; CDR3aa: CATSSPETGASPLHF; CDR3nt: TGTGCCACCAGCAGCCCCGAGACAGGGGCTTCACCCCTCCACTTT
d_gene: .; abundance: .; j_gene: TRBJ2-5; v_gene: TRBV10-3; CDR3aa: CAISLVGAGETQYF; CDR3nt: TGTGCCATCAGTTTGGTCGGGGCGGGGGAGACCCAGTACTTC
d_gene: TRBD1; abundance: once; j_gene: TRBJ1-6; v_gene: TRBV12-3/TRBV12-4; CDR3aa: CASSLGQGIRSPLHF; CDR3nt: TGTGCCAGCAGCCTGGGACAGGGGATTCGGTCACCCCTCCACTTT
d_gene: .; abundance: many; j_gene: TRBJ2-5; v_gene: TRBV19; CDR3aa: CARGTQETQYF; CDR3nt: TGTGCCAGAGGAACCCAAGAGACCCAGTACTTC
d_gene: .; abundance: once; j_gene: TRBJ2-5; v_gene: TRBV10-2; CDR3aa: CANRETTKGTQYF; CDR3nt: TGCGCCAACAGGGAGACCACAAAGGGGACCCAGTACTTC
d_gene: .; abundance: .; j_gene: TRBJ2-7; v_gene: TRBV6-5; CDR3aa: CASSYSAEGYEQYF; CDR3nt: TGTGCCAGCAGTTACTCGGCAGAAGGTTACGAGCAGTACTTC
d_gene: TRBD2; abundance: .; j_gene: TRBJ2-1; v_gene: TRBV10-3; CDR3aa: CAISDTREGYNEQFF; CDR3nt: TGTGCCATCAGTGATACTCGGGAGGGATACAATGAGCAGTTCTTC
d_gene: .; abundance: .; j_gene: TRBJ1-1; v_gene: TRBV10-3; CDR3aa: CASSYSGTANTEASF; CDR3nt: TGTGCCAGCAGTTACTCAGGGACGGCGAACACTGAAGCTTCCTTT
d_gene: .; abundance: many; j_gene: TRBJ1-1; v_gene: TRBV5-6; CDR3aa: CASSLALREVEAFF; CDR3nt: TGTGCCAGCAGCCTCGCTCTGAGGGAGGTTGAAGCTTTCTTT
d_gene: .; abundance: .; j_gene: TRBJ1-1; v_gene: TRBV6-6; CDR3aa: CASSYEGATEAFF; CDR3nt: TGTGCCAGCAGTTACGAGGGTGCCACTGAAGCTTTCTTT
d_gene: TRBD2; abundance: .; j_gene: TRBJ2-2; v_gene: TRBV2; CDR3aa: CASSESGPIGLAMSGELFF; CDR3nt: TGTGCCAGCAGTGAAAGCGGCCCGATCGGACTAGCTATGTCCGGGGAGCTGTTTTTT
d_gene: TRBD1; abundance: .; j_gene: TRBJ2-3; v_gene: TRBV5-1; CDR3aa: CASSDQGALTDTQYF; CDR3nt: TGCGCCAGCAGCGACCAGGGGGCCCTCACAGATACGCAGTATTTT
d_gene: .; abundance: .; j_gene: TRBJ2-7; v_gene: TRBV29-1; CDR3aa: CSVGRGYEQYF; CDR3nt: TGCAGCGTTGGGAGGGGCTACGAGCAGTACTTC
d_gene: TRBD1; abundance: many; j_gene: TRBJ1-2; v_gene: TRBV10-3; CDR3aa: CAITLDRAYGYTF; CDR3nt: TGTGCCATCACCCTTGACAGGGCCTATGGCTACACCTTC
d_gene: TRBD1; abundance: many; j_gene: TRBJ1-6; v_gene: TRBV12-3/TRBV12-4; CDR3aa: CASNPDRGSPLHF; CDR3nt: TGTGCCAGCAACCCGGACAGGGGCTCACCCCTCCACTTT
d_gene: .; abundance: many; j_gene: TRBJ2-5; v_gene: TRBV29-1; CDR3aa: CSGGGNQETQYF; CDR3nt: TGCAGCGGGGGGGGCAACCAAGAGACCCAGTACTTC
d_gene: .; abundance: .; j_gene: TRBJ1-3; v_gene: TRBV10-3; CDR3aa: CAISFRAGNTIYF; CDR3nt: TGTGCCATCAGTTTCCGCGCTGGAAACACCATATATTTT
d_gene: .; abundance: .; j_gene: TRBJ1-3; v_gene: TRBV9; CDR3aa: CASSNNRDVGNTIYF; CDR3nt: TGTGCCAGCAGCAACAACCGGGACGTTGGAAACACCATATATTTT
d_gene: TRBD1; abundance: many; j_gene: TRBJ2-5; v_gene: TRBV7-2; CDR3aa: CASSFRDRGRETQYF; CDR3nt: TGTGCCAGCAGCTTCCGGGACAGGGGGCGGGAGACCCAGTACTTC
d_gene: TRBD1; abundance: .; j_gene: TRBJ1-2; v_gene: TRBV3-1; CDR3aa: CASSHADRAHGYTF; CDR3nt: TGTGCCAGCAGCCACGCGGACAGGGCTCATGGCTACACCTTC
d_gene: .; abundance: many; j_gene: TRBJ1-2; v_gene: TRBV9; CDR3aa: CASSAGWAATNYGYTF; CDR3nt: TGTGCCAGCAGCGCCGGTTGGGCGGCGACTAACTATGGCTACACCTTC
d_gene: TRBD2; abundance: .; j_gene: TRBJ2-7; v_gene: TRBV5-1; CDR3aa: CASSAGTWRGEQYF; CDR3nt: TGCGCCAGCAGCGCCGGGACCTGGCGGGGGGAGCAGTACTTC
d_gene: .; abundance: once; j_gene: TRBJ1-1; v_gene: TRBV30; CDR3aa: CAWSTRPQGSAFF; CDR3nt: TGTGCCTGGAGTACCCGACCACAGGGATCGGCTTTCTTT
d_gene: .; abundance: .; j_gene: TRBJ2-7; v_gene: TRBV10-3; CDR3aa: CAISPGRDRDYEQYF; CDR3nt: TGTGCCATCAGTCCCGGGCGGGACAGAGACTACGAGCAGTACTTC
d_gene: .; abundance: .; j_gene: TRBJ1-1; v_gene: TRBV10-3; CDR3aa: CASYLRGNTEAFF; CDR3nt: TGTGCCAGCTACCTCAGGGGGAACACTGAAGCTTTCTTT
d_gene: .; abundance: .; j_gene: TRBJ2-7; v_gene: TRBV15; CDR3aa: CAASRREGSYEQYF; CDR3nt: TGTGCCGCCAGCAGAAGAGAGGGCTCCTACGAGCAGTACTTC
d_gene: .; abundance: .; j_gene: TRBJ2-5; v_gene: TRBV20-1; CDR3aa: CSARDRSESPRETQYF; CDR3nt: TGCAGTGCTAGAGATAGGTCGGAATCGCCCCGGGAGACCCAGTACTTC
d_gene: .; abundance: few; j_gene: TRBJ1-2; v_gene: TRBV18; CDR3aa: CASSQDSAGGYTF; CDR3nt: TGTGCCAGCTCACAAGACTCGGCTGGAGGCTACACCTTC
d_gene: .; abundance: few; j_gene: TRBJ1-1; v_gene: TRBV3-1; CDR3aa: CASSQSGSTEAFF; CDR3nt: TGTGCCAGCAGCCAATCCGGGTCTACTGAAGCTTTCTTT
d_gene: .; abundance: once; j_gene: TRBJ1-6; v_gene: TRBV12-3/TRBV12-4; CDR3aa: CASSLGSGGNYNSPLHF; CDR3nt: TGTGCCAGCAGTTTAGGCTCGGGTGGAAACTATAATTCACCCCTCCACTTT
d_gene: .; abundance: .; j_gene: TRBJ2-7; v_gene: TRBV12-3/TRBV12-4; CDR3aa: CASGGASYEQYF; CDR3nt: TGTGCCAGCGGCGGGGCTTCCTACGAGCAGTACTTC
d_gene: TRBD1; abundance: few; j_gene: TRBJ2-2; v_gene: TRBV5-1; CDR3aa: CASSFGQGERELFF; CDR3nt: TGCGCCAGCAGCTTTGGACAGGGGGAGAGGGAGCTGTTTTTT
d_gene: TRBD1; abundance: few; j_gene: TRBJ1-1; v_gene: TRBV5-1; CDR3aa: CASSFRTGGGTEAFF; CDR3nt: TGCGCCAGCAGCTTTCGGACAGGGGGTGGCACTGAAGCTTTCTTT
d_gene: .; abundance: many; j_gene: TRBJ2-2; v_gene: TRBV7-9; CDR3aa: CASSLGPMGNTGELFF; CDR3nt: TGTGCCAGCAGCTTAGGCCCTATGGGAAACACCGGGGAGCTGTTTTTT
d_gene: .; abundance: .; j_gene: TRBJ2-5; v_gene: TRBV7-9; CDR3aa: CASSLNGMQETQYF; CDR3nt: TGTGCCAGCAGCTTAAACGGAATGCAAGAGACCCAGTACTTC
d_gene: .; abundance: many; j_gene: TRBJ1-1; v_gene: TRBV12-5; CDR3aa: CASGLSLRGTEAFF; CDR3nt: TGTGCTAGTGGTTTAAGTCTGCGGGGCACTGAAGCTTTCTTT
d_gene: .; abundance: .; j_gene: TRBJ2-1; v_gene: TRBV29-1; CDR3aa: CSVAEGSYNEQFF; CDR3nt: TGCAGCGTTGCGGAGGGCTCCTACAATGAGCAGTTCTTC
d_gene: .; abundance: many; j_gene: TRBJ1-5; v_gene: TRBV4-1; CDR3aa: CASGKGPNQPQHF; CDR3nt: TGCGCCAGCGGAAAGGGCCCCAATCAGCCCCAGCATTTT
d_gene: .; abundance: many; j_gene: TRBJ2-5; v_gene: TRBV10-3; CDR3aa: CATQRGETQYF; CDR3nt: TGTGCCACCCAAAGGGGGGAGACCCAGTACTTC
d_gene: .; abundance: .; j_gene: TRBJ1-1; v_gene: TRBV11-3; CDR3aa: CASSLSRSLSDEAFF; CDR3nt: TGTGCCAGCAGCTTATCGCGGTCCCTCTCGGATGAAGCTTTCTTT
d_gene: .; abundance: many; j_gene: TRBJ2-7; v_gene: TRBV10-3; CDR3aa: CAIRGLKGNSYEQYF; CDR3nt: TGTGCCATCAGGGGCTTAAAGGGGAACTCCTACGAGCAGTACTTC
d_gene: TRBD1; abundance: few; j_gene: TRBJ1-5; v_gene: TRBV6-6; CDR3aa: CASSYSIQGDQPQHF; CDR3nt: TGTGCCAGCAGTTACTCGATACAGGGGGATCAGCCCCAGCATTTT
d_gene: TRBD1; abundance: many; j_gene: TRBJ1-3; v_gene: TRBV7-2; CDR3aa: CASSLGTGIGISGNTIYF; CDR3nt: TGTGCCAGCAGCTTGGGGACAGGGATCGGAATCTCTGGAAACACCATATATTTT
d_gene: TRBD2; abundance: .; j_gene: TRBJ2-2; v_gene: TRBV9; CDR3aa: CASSVGVAGHTGELFF; CDR3nt: TGTGCCAGCAGCGTAGGGGTAGCGGGACACACCGGGGAGCTGTTTTTT
d_gene: .; abundance: few; j_gene: TRBJ2-1; v_gene: TRBV5-6; CDR3aa: CASSLKVRGNEQFF; CDR3nt: TGTGCCAGCAGCTTGAAAGTCAGGGGCAATGAGCAGTTCTTC
d_gene: TRBD1; abundance: many; j_gene: TRBJ2-7; v_gene: TRBV19; CDR3aa: CASSPRQGHYEQYF; CDR3nt: TGTGCCAGTAGTCCGCGACAGGGGCACTACGAGCAGTACTTC
d_gene: .; abundance: .; j_gene: TRBJ1-1; v_gene: TRBV30; CDR3aa: CAWLTGTRNTEAFF; CDR3nt: TGTGCCTGGCTTACCGGGACAAGGAACACTGAAGCTTTCTTT